This TCR beta chain comes out of a study of graft-versus-host responses after intestinal transplantation. Study at large: Anti-thymocyte globulin was used for induction in all recipients, who then took tacrolimus and steroids for approximately 3 years. Notes on the study in general: Early post-transplant HvG declines showed an association with peak circulating GvH clone levels. There were GvH clones found in recipient marrow, and some of them appeared first in ileum or blood.

In this sample, this clone turned up once. Antigen: not known. The CDR3 totals 14 residues. Germline CDR1 SGHRS, CDR2 YFSETQ. V trimming: 4 bases; J trimming: 5 bases; junction bases outside the gene matches: 5. Libraries were prepared by immunoSEQ multiplex PCR; TCRdb keeps only in-frame clonotypes and omits some of them. The sample shows 80,000 or so clones, 92% of them seen only once. V and J are TRBV5-1 and TRBJ1-4, with 7 nucleotides matching TRBD1. This clonotype was sampled from a human patient who received an intestinal transplant, so some T cells may come from the graft donor. The material was PBMCs, obtained 98 days after intestinal transplantation. The CDR3 coding sequence is TGCGCCAGCAGCCCGGGACAGCTAAATGAAAAACTGTTTTTT. It is translated as CASSPGQLNEKLFF.